A single TCR beta chain is shown here with its context. The antigen it binds to is not known. No base quality values were provided; no much bigger clone lies one nucleotide off. CDR1 and CDR2 were assigned from the germline V gene as MRHNA and SNTAGT. The germline V and J ends show losses of 7 bases and 6 bases respectively, and no gene match explains 9 bases of the junction. From cysteine to phenylalanine, the CDR3 is 15 amino acids long. Just CDR3 DNA is preserved here, 45 bases in frame from base 1. The donors were healthy, HIV-negative adults who had no recently reported acute infections or vaccinations. Only Caucasian adults living in Nashville, Tennessee, USA were represented among the donors. CD4+ T cells were enriched by magnetic negative selection, after which naive cells were positively selected on CD45RA and the negative fraction was taken as the memory subset. After blood collection by leukapheresis, PBMCs were isolated using Ficoll-Histopaque density gradient centrifugation and then cryopreserved in the vapor phase of liquid nitrogen. Analytical flow cytometry was used to check the purity and quantity of each magnetically sorted T cell population. Genomic DNA was isolated from every sorted fraction and measured by UV absorbance on a Nanodrop 2000c.

The data stem from a study of shared clonotypes between healthy human individuals (dated by TCRdb to 2020 to 2021). Some background on the complete study: Two women and a few men aged 18 to 49 years were included in the cohort. To increase sequencing depth and limit assay-specific biases, TCR repertoire library preparation and sequencing were carried out by different laboratories using diverse techniques. For each donor, CD4 naive and CD4 memory were each given three plates, CD8 naive was given two plates, and CD8 memory was given one plate. Per donor, leukapheresis produced somewhere between about 0.85 and 9.5 billion PBMCs. To estimate repertoire size and how much clonotype sharing occurs between individuals, the study deeply sequenced the blood TCR repertoires of several healthy adults.

The research as a whole found: Even with the large sequencing depth, rarefaction of the sorted-subset datasets indicated that sequencing was incomplete. Only blood was sampled, and tissue TCR repertoires likely differ from those in blood. The genetic and exposure-history diversity represented was limited by the small number of donors. Based on pairwise subsampling, the degree of clonotype sharing among donors was expected to be affected by sequencing depth. Compared with non-shared clonotypes, the clonotypes found in all four sorted-subset donors had higher generation probabilities. When a few donors were compared, the shared fraction of clonotypes was around 5% for naive CD4, 3% to 4% for naive CD8, more than 2% for memory CD4, and roughly 0.43% for memory CD8. Naive subsets generally had larger estimated clonotype richness than memory subsets.

Using the deep immunoSEQ assay, multiplex PCR amplified TCR CDR3 regions from genomic DNA. For each cell subset, the extracted genomic DNA was distributed evenly across all wells of several immunoSEQ 96-well plates, and each plate served as one replicate. For sorted subsets, each replicate PCR was loaded with roughly 200 ng genomic DNA, equivalent to 30,000 or so T cell genomes. Purified libraries were measured with a Qubit 3.0 fluorometer, size-checked on a Bioanalyzer 2100, and measured again with the KAPA Library Quantification kit. Every immunoSEQ 96-well plate was sequenced on a dedicated single-read 150-cycle Illumina NextSeq 550 flow cell. Per the source publication's procedure: Because the immunoSEQ output held only junctional sequences and lacked quality scores, the filtering could not match the filtering applied to full-length reads. To assign V/J genes and CDR3, sequences were annotated using PyIR, a Python wrapper for IgBLAST v1.9, with IMGT germline references. Reads with weak V/J assignments (E-value above 1e-6), missing CDR3, stop codons, out-of-frame junctions, or ambiguous translated residues were removed. V3J clonotypes were defined as sequences sharing the same inferred V gene, J gene, and CDR3 amino acid sequence. Percentage overlap between repertoires was calculated by dividing the number of shared unique clonotypes by the size of the smaller repertoire. RTK rarefaction, the Chao1 estimator, and Recon v2.1 estimates of unobserved clonotypes were used to assess repertoire richness. OLGA was used to compute generation probabilities for all TCRbeta clonotypes that the gDNA method yielded from a handful of donors. The source is immuneACCESS, and TCRdb retained only in-frame sequences with V and J called. Part of the clones is not carried over; for the studies checked, unresolved V genes explain less than half of this, and the remainder is unexplained. The D gene and trimming were derived from the DNA, and the V and J assignments and clone size from that table. This sample has fewer than 1.6 million clones in its table, and around 98.5% of those were observed once. 0.36% of the sample is in the top ten clones.

The source is a man aged 30 to 39 in good health. Recombination connected TRBV6-4 to TRBJ1-4, and TRBD1 matches 9 of the central bases. The sequencing input was naive CD4+ T cells sorted from blood. Taken with the paper, the label for cell subset or site translates to: CD45RA+ positively selected. The nucleotides are TGTGCCAGCAAGAGGACAGGGGATCGGGATGAAAAACTGTTTTTT. It codes for CASKRTGDRDEKLFF.